This T cell receptor (beta chain) originates from a study of blood T cell repertoires in COVID-19. Study in general: The samples span acute and convalescent COVID-19 from the United States, Italy and Spain. Sources were T cells, B-cell-depleted T cells, or PBMCs; the material itself was cDNA or gDNA.

There are 17 residues in the CDR3. The germline CDR1 and CDR2 sequences are MDHEN and SYDVKM. Losses at the gene ends were 10 bases for V and 0 bases for J; bases not matched to a gene: 10. Produced via immunoSEQ multiplex PCR; TCRdb's table is partial and in-frame only. The sample lists about 520,000 clones, 80% to 90% seen once, with 3.2% in the top ten. This clonotype originated in a human donor in a cohort sampled during active COVID-19. The V gene is TRBV28, the J gene TRBJ2-2; 11 nucleotides align to TRBD2. Sequencing was carried out using peripheral blood. CDR3 in amino acids: CATLGLAGGANTGELFF. The CDR3 DNA sequence: TGTGCCACCCTCGGGCTAGCGGGAGGCGCGAACACCGGGGAGCTGTTTTTT.